Listed below are T cell receptor beta chains from one sample, sequenced in a study of T cell responses to AZD1222 COVID-19 vaccine. Generated by immunoSEQ multiplex PCR, the TCRdb table keeps only in-frame clones and is missing some. The table has roughly 150,000 clones, 80% to 90% seen once. Specimen: peripheral blood, collected on day 0 of AZD1222 vaccination. The receptors derive from an adult in good health. Each CDR3 is given with its conserved first and last residue. Fields, in order: CDR3 protein, CDR3 DNA, clone size, V gene, D gene, J gene. The D gene is left open where the match is weak. The size entry is marked missing in some rows and otherwise reads once, few, many or a size class.

CDR3: CASSQGLGENQPQHF
DNA: TGTGCCAGCAGCCAAGGGTTGGGTGAGAATCAGCCCCAGCATTTT
size: -
V: TRBV4-2
D: -
J: TRBJ1-5

CDR3: CASSLPTIYTGELFF
DNA: TGTGCCAGCAGCTTACCAACTATATACACCGGGGAGCTGTTTTTT
size: -
V: TRBV7-9
D: -
J: TRBJ2-2

CDR3: CASSLTGTYDGSPLHF
DNA: TGTGCCAGCAGTCTAACCGGGACCTACGACGGATCACCCCTCCACTTT
size: -
V: TRBV6-6
D: -
J: TRBJ1-6

CDR3: CSPRNNEQFF
DNA: TGCAGCCCCCGGAACAATGAGCAGTTCTTC
size: -
V: TRBV20-1
D: -
J: TRBJ2-1

CDR3: CATSPRQGSYGYTF
DNA: TGTGCCACCAGCCCTCGACAGGGAAGCTATGGCTACACCTTC
size: -
V: TRBV24-1
D: TRBD1
J: TRBJ1-2

CDR3: CASSPGQGAGANEKLFF
DNA: TGTGCCAGCAGCCCTGGGCAGGGGGCAGGGGCTAATGAAAAACTGTTTTTT
size: -
V: TRBV7-9
D: TRBD1
J: TRBJ1-4

CDR3: CSVDGLDNEQFF
DNA: TGCAGCGTTGATGGACTAGACAATGAGCAGTTCTTC
size: -
V: TRBV29-1
D: TRBD2
J: TRBJ2-1

CDR3: CASSVGGIGAGNTIYF
DNA: TGTGCCAGCAGCGTAGGGGGCATTGGGGCAGGAAACACCATATATTTT
size: -
V: TRBV9
D: -
J: TRBJ1-3

CDR3: CASSLVAGVPQRDEQYF
DNA: TGTGCCAGCAGTTTAGTCGCAGGGGTGCCCCAACGGGACGAGCAGTACTTC
size: -
V: TRBV27
D: -
J: TRBJ2-7

CDR3: CASSPPSGARGTEAFF
DNA: TGTGCCAGCTCACCACCGTCGGGGGCGAGGGGCACTGAAGCTTTCTTT
size: -
V: TRBV18
D: -
J: TRBJ1-1

CDR3: CASSDAGHQIMSYGYTF
DNA: TGTGCCAGCAGTGACGCGGGACACCAAATAATGAGCTATGGCTACACCTTC
size: -
V: TRBV25-1
D: -
J: TRBJ1-2

CDR3: CASSPTASVNTEAFF
DNA: TGTGCCAGCTCACCAACCGCCAGTGTGAACACTGAAGCTTTCTTT
size: few
V: TRBV18
D: -
J: TRBJ1-1

CDR3: CASSLAGGLAGETQYF
DNA: TGCGCCAGCAGCTTGGCCGGCGGACTAGCAGGAGAGACCCAGTACTTC
size: -
V: TRBV5-1
D: TRBD2
J: TRBJ2-5

CDR3: CASSVDPGPQETQYF
DNA: TGTGCCAGCAGCGTAGACCCAGGACCCCAAGAGACCCAGTACTTC
size: -
V: TRBV9
D: -
J: TRBJ2-5

CDR3: CASSPPSGRRTGELFF
DNA: TGTGCCAGCAGCCCCCCCAGCGGGAGACGCACCGGGGAGCTGTTTTTT
size: -
V: TRBV9
D: TRBD2
J: TRBJ2-2

CDR3: CASSAGFASGSIYEQYF
DNA: TGTGCCAGCAGCGCCGGGTTCGCCAGCGGGAGTATTTACGAGCAGTACTTC
size: -
V: TRBV9
D: TRBD2
J: TRBJ2-7

CDR3: CASSPTSGGGQPQHF
DNA: TGTGCCAGCAGTCCAACTTCTGGGGGGGGCCAGCCCCAGCATTTT
size: -
V: TRBV6-2/TRBV6-3
D: -
J: TRBJ1-5

CDR3: CASSLNSPATNEKLFF
DNA: TGCGCCAGCAGCTTGAACTCGCCTGCAACTAATGAAAAACTGTTTTTT
size: -
V: TRBV5-1
D: -
J: TRBJ1-4

CDR3: CSGAGLAGTSSYNEQFF
DNA: TGCAGCGGGGCGGGACTAGCGGGGACTAGCTCCTACAATGAGCAGTTCTTC
size: -
V: TRBV29-1
D: TRBD2
J: TRBJ2-1

CDR3: CASSLTGGQPQHF
DNA: TGTGCCAGCAGCCTGACAGGGGGTCAGCCCCAGCATTTT
size: -
V: TRBV5-8
D: TRBD1
J: TRBJ1-5

CDR3: CASSQRTGGEQPQHF
DNA: TGTGCCAGCAGCCAAAGGACAGGGGGAGAACAGCCCCAGCATTTT
size: -
V: TRBV7-2
D: TRBD1
J: TRBJ1-5

CDR3: CASSVLGTLAEQFF
DNA: TGTGCCAGCAGCGTATTGGGAACCCTTGCTGAGCAGTTCTTC
size: -
V: TRBV9
D: -
J: TRBJ2-1

CDR3: CATSRASGLPYEQYF
DNA: TGTGCCACCTCAAGGGCCAGCGGGCTTCCCTACGAGCAGTACTTC
size: few
V: TRBV28
D: -
J: TRBJ2-7

CDR3: CASSLEGSGGNGYTF
DNA: TGCGCCAGCAGCTTGGAGGGGTCAGGGGGAAATGGCTACACCTTC
size: -
V: TRBV5-1
D: TRBD1
J: TRBJ1-2

CDR3: CASSPNGNTEAFF
DNA: TGTGCCAGCTCACCAAACGGGAACACTGAAGCTTTCTTT
size: -
V: TRBV18
D: -
J: TRBJ1-1

CDR3: CASSFGAGSSSSYEQYF
DNA: TGTGCCAGCAGCTTTGGGGCGGGGAGTAGCAGCTCCTACGAGCAGTACTTC
size: -
V: TRBV13
D: -
J: TRBJ2-7

CDR3: CASSEGVGYSNQPQHF
DNA: TGTGCCAGCAGTGAAGGTGTAGGGTATAGCAATCAGCCCCAGCATTTT
size: -
V: TRBV2
D: -
J: TRBJ1-5

CDR3: CASIGGRYTDTQYF
DNA: TGTGCCAGCATCGGCGGGAGGTACACAGATACGCAGTATTTT
size: -
V: TRBV2
D: TRBD2
J: TRBJ2-3

CDR3: CASSQADPGGETQYF
DNA: TGTGCCAGCAGCCAAGCCGACCCTGGGGGAGAGACCCAGTACTTC
size: -
V: TRBV4-2
D: -
J: TRBJ2-5